The rows below give T cell receptor beta chains drawn from one sample of a study of T cell changes during pregnancy in multiple sclerosis. The assay was immunoSEQ multiplex PCR, and TCRdb's table has in-frame clones only and misses some. In the table there are 20,000 or so clones, 80% to 90% of which are singletons. The sample was CD8+ T cells from peripheral blood mononuclear cells, taken in the second trimester of pregnancy. The receptor source for this set is a female donor in good health, enrolled as a control in a pregnancy study. Both conserved end residues are part of each CDR3. A D gene is named only where the DNA matches it firmly. Clone size appears in some rows only: once, few, many, or a class for an expanded clone.

clone size,D gene,J gene,V gene,CDR3 DNA,CDR3 protein
NA,NA,TRBJ1-1,TRBV4-1,TGCGCCAGCAGCCTCGGAGTCGGGAACACTGAAGCTTTCTTT,CASSLGVGNTEAFF
NA,NA,TRBJ1-1,TRBV19,TGTGCCACCGCGGAGAGCATGAACACTGAAGCTTTCTTT,CATAESMNTEAFF
once,TRBD2,TRBJ2-3,TRBV4-3,TGCGCCAGCAGCCATGAAGTAGCGGGGAGGGGAGCAGATACGCAGTATTTT,CASSHEVAGRGADTQYF
NA,NA,TRBJ2-1,TRBV2,TGTGCCAGCAGCCCCGGGTCCAGCTCCTACAATGAGCAGTTCTTC,CASSPGSSSYNEQFF
NA,TRBD1,TRBJ1-2,TRBV14,TGTGCCAGCAGCCAGGGGACAGGGACAAGCTACACCTTC,CASSQGTGTSYTF
NA,TRBD1,TRBJ2-7,TRBV19,TGTGCCAGTAGTGTCGGGACAGGGTCCTACGAGCAGTACTTC,CASSVGTGSYEQYF
NA,NA,TRBJ1-1,TRBV7-8,TGTGCCAGCAGCTTAGGGGCAACGAACACTGAAGCTTTCTTT,CASSLGATNTEAFF
NA,NA,TRBJ1-2,TRBV30,TGTGCCTGGAGTATCAGTTTCCGCATTGATGGCTACACCTTC,CAWSISFRIDGYTF
NA,TRBD1,TRBJ2-6,TRBV6-1,TGTGCCAGCGGGACAGGGGGCTTTGGGGCCAACGTCCTGACTTTC,CASGTGGFGANVLTF
NA,TRBD1,TRBJ1-1,TRBV6-5,TGTGCCAGCAGTTACCTTAGGGGGCGGACTGAAGCTTTCTTT,CASSYLRGRTEAFF
NA,NA,TRBJ1-1,TRBV9,TGTGCCAGCAGCGGGGGGGCTGAAGCTTTCTTT,CASSGGAEAFF
medium-sized,NA,TRBJ1-5,TRBV28,TGTGCCAGCAGTGCAACAGGAGAAGTTCAGCCCCAGCATTTT,CASSATGEVQPQHF
NA,TRBD2,TRBJ2-1,TRBV4-2,TGTGCCAGCAGCCAAGGGACTAGCGGGAGCGATGAGCAGTTCTTC,CASSQGTSGSDEQFF
NA,NA,TRBJ1-3,TRBV5-1,TGCGCCAGCAGCTTGGCCGTGGGAGGTTTCTCTGGAAACACCATATATTTT,CASSLAVGGFSGNTIYF
NA,TRBD1,TRBJ2-1,TRBV6-1,TGTGCCAGCAGTGTGTACCGGGACAGGGGCTACAATGAGCAGTTCTTC,CASSVYRDRGYNEQFF
NA,TRBD1,TRBJ2-7,TRBV19,TGTGCCAGTAGTCCCGGGACAGGTTCTTTAGAGCAGTACTTC,CASSPGTGSLEQYF
NA,NA,TRBJ2-3,TRBV7-9,TGTGCCAGCAGCTTCGGGATCACTAGCACAGATACGCAGTATTTT,CASSFGITSTDTQYF
NA,NA,TRBJ2-7,TRBV27,TGTGCCAGCAGTATCTTTCCAGCGAACTCCTACGAGCAGTACTTC,CASSIFPANSYEQYF
NA,NA,TRBJ1-1,TRBV27,TGTGCCAGCAGTTGGGGGGGGTTAGTGAACACTGAAGCTTTCTTT,CASSWGGLVNTEAFF
NA,NA,TRBJ2-2,TRBV5-1,TGCGCCAGCAGCTTGAGGCTGGGTCAGGGCGGAACCGGGGAGCTGTTTTTT,CASSLRLGQGGTGELFF
NA,TRBD1,TRBJ2-3,TRBV4-3,TGCGCCAGCAGCCAAGCAGGGGGCCGCGGAGATACGCAGTATTTT,CASSQAGGRGDTQYF
medium-sized,NA,TRBJ2-7,TRBV27,TGTGCCAGCAGTTTACAGGGTCCCCGGGGGGAGCAGTACTTC,CASSLQGPRGEQYF
NA,NA,TRBJ2-7,TRBV27,TGTGCCAGCAGTTTATCCAGGGAACACTACGAGCAGTACTTC,CASSLSREHYEQYF
once,TRBD2,TRBJ2-3,TRBV18,TGTGCCAGCTCACCACCGGTACTAGCGGGAGAGGATACGCAGTATTTT,CASSPPVLAGEDTQYF
once,TRBD1,TRBJ2-1,TRBV19,TGTGCCAGTACCCCAGGGGGACAGGGGGCTAATGAGCAGTTCTTC,CASTPGGQGANEQFF
few,NA,TRBJ1-4,TRBV4-1,TGCGCCAGCAGCCAGGGGCAGTTTAATGAAAAACTGTTTTTT,CASSQGQFNEKLFF
once,NA,TRBJ2-1,TRBV4-2,TGTGCCAGCAGCCAAGATCTTGAGGGAGCCTACAATGAGCAGTTCTTC,CASSQDLEGAYNEQFF
NA,TRBD2,TRBJ2-1,TRBV9,TGTGCCAGCAGCGTAGAAAGCGGGATCGGCAATGAGCAGTTCTTC,CASSVESGIGNEQFF
NA,TRBD2,TRBJ2-3,TRBV7-7,TGTGCTAGCAGCTTTCTAGCGGGAGACACAGATACGCAGTATTTT,CASSFLAGDTDTQYF
NA,NA,TRBJ2-7,TRBV27,TGTGCCAGCAGTTTACGTGACACTAGCTACGAGCAGTACTTC,CASSLRDTSYEQYF
NA,NA,TRBJ1-1,TRBV5-1,TGCGCCAGCAGCTTACACCCGAGGGTGGTAAGAACCTTGAACACTGAAGCTTTCTTT,CASSLHPRVVRTLNTEAFF
NA,TRBD1,TRBJ2-7,TRBV2,TGTGCCAGCAAAGGGACAGATCGCTACGAGCAGTACTTC,CASKGTDRYEQYF
NA,TRBD1,TRBJ1-2,TRBV7-9,TGTGCCAGCAGCTTTTTGGACAGGGAGCGTAACTATGGCTACACCTTC,CASSFLDRERNYGYTF
NA,NA,TRBJ1-5,TRBV30,TGTGCCTGGAGTTCCCGAGGGAATCAGCCCCAGCATTTT,CAWSSRGNQPQHF
NA,TRBD2,TRBJ2-2,TRBV5-6,TGTGCCAGCAGCCCGGCGTATATGGACAGCGGGGGAAACACCGGGGAGCTGTTTTTT,CASSPAYMDSGGNTGELFF
NA,TRBD2,TRBJ2-7,TRBV7-9,TGTGCCAGCAGCCCCGAAGGGACTAGCGGGTACGAGCAGTACTTC,CASSPEGTSGYEQYF
NA,NA,TRBJ1-2,TRBV7-9,TGTGCCAGCAGCCTACCGACAGGAGATGGCTACACCTTC,CASSLPTGDGYTF
NA,TRBD2,TRBJ2-3,TRBV27,TGTGCCAGCAGTGGGACTAGCGGCTTCACAGATACGCAGTATTTT,CASSGTSGFTDTQYF
NA,NA,TRBJ2-3,TRBV10-2,TGCGCCAGCAGGGCGGGCGGCGATACGCAGTATTTT,CASRAGGDTQYF
NA,NA,TRBJ2-7,TRBV27,TGTGCCAGCAGTTCCTCAGGGTCCTACGAGCAGTACTTC,CASSSSGSYEQYF
NA,TRBD1,TRBJ1-1,TRBV11-3,TGTGCCAGCAGCCAAAGACAGGGGGCTACTGAAGCTTTCTTT,CASSQRQGATEAFF
NA,TRBD1,TRBJ2-7,TRBV27,TGTGCCAGCAGTTTGGCAGGGGGTTACGAGCAGTACTTC,CASSLAGGYEQYF
NA,TRBD2,TRBJ2-7,TRBV5-4,TGTGCCAGCAGCTCCGTTCCTCGGGAGGGCCCAGACGAGCAGTACTTC,CASSSVPREGPDEQYF
NA,NA,TRBJ2-7,TRBV21-1,TGTGCCAGCAGCGAAAAAATTCCTACCGGGACTAGCGTTTACGAGCAGTACTTC,CASSEKIPTGTSVYEQYF
NA,TRBD2,TRBJ2-1,TRBV28,TGTGCCAGCAGAGTAGCGGGTGTCTCCTACAATGAGCAGTTCTTC,CASRVAGVSYNEQFF
few,NA,TRBJ2-1,TRBV2,TGTGCCAGCGGGAGTTTGGTAAATGAGCAGTTCTTC,CASGSLVNEQFF
NA,NA,TRBJ1-1,TRBV6-5,TGTGCCAGCAGTTACCAAATGAACACTGAAGCTTTCTTT,CASSYQMNTEAFF
once,TRBD2,TRBJ2-7,TRBV4-1,TGCGCCAGCAGCCAAGGTAGCGGGAGCTTTATCGACGAGCAGTACTTC,CASSQGSGSFIDEQYF
NA,NA,TRBJ2-1,TRBV27,TGTGCCAGCAACTATGAGCAGTTCTTC,CASNYEQFF